The next 3 T cell receptor beta chains were all read from a single sample in a study of cytomegalovirus exposure and HLA in healthy donors. The PCR made use of 60 Vbeta and 13 Jbeta primers. The assay was immunoSEQ multiplex PCR, and TCRdb's table has in-frame clones only and misses some. The sample lists about 110,000 clones, roughly 79% occurring once. Sequenced sample: PBMCs. The source of these receptors is a woman in her forties or fifties in good health and CMV-seropositive.

This clone was observed a handful of times. The CDR3 region is CASSRLAGAYNEQFF. In DNA form, the CDR3 reads TGTGCCAGCAGCCGACTAGCGGGAGCGTACAATGAGCAGTTCTTC. The V and J genes are TRBV27 and TRBJ2-1, with TRBD2 identical over 12 bases. This CDR3 spans 15 amino acids. From germline, CDR1 is MNHEY and CDR2 SMNVEV (reference sequence). J gave up 4 bases and V 6 bases, and 4 bases lay outside the gene matches.

This chain joins TRBV2 and TRBJ2-3; D may be TRBD1 (5 bases). V lost 9 bases and J 2 bases, leaving 12 bases between the germline ends. The CDR3 has 13 residues. Per the germline V gene, CDR1 is SNHLY and CDR2 is FYNNEI. As DNA, the CDR3 is TGTGCCAGTCGACAGTACCCCACAGATACGCAGTATTTT. Its translation: CASRQYPTDTQYF.

J is TRBJ1-2 and V is TRBV6-1; the match to TRBD1 covers 7 bases. Germline lookup yields CDR1 MNHNS and CDR2 SASEGT. The trim removed 6 bases at V and 4 bases at J, leaving 5 bases unmatched. CDR3 size: 13 residues. DNA for the CDR3: TGTGCCAGCAGATCTACAGGGGCCTATGGCTACACCTTC. Translating gives CASRSTGAYGYTF.